These 10 T cell receptor beta chains originate from one sample sequenced in a study of shared clonotypes between healthy human individuals. Profiled with immunoSEQ multiplex PCR; TCRdb holds only in-frame clones, not every one. The repertoire holds around 2.5 million clones, with 90% to 95% as singletons. Sequences were obtained from naive CD4+ T cells from PBMCs. Sample subset: CD45RA+ positively selected. The receptors shown here come from a man aged 18 to 29 in good health. Some clones in this sample may be carry-over from other donors' samples.

This rearrangement joins TRBV28 to TRBJ2-1; D not certain. The V end was cut by 7 bases, the J end by 15 bases, with 19 bases between. The CDR3 is 12 residues long. The V gene's germline CDR1 is MDHEN and CDR2 SYDVKM. As DNA, the CDR3 is TGTGCCAGCACCACCGCCTCCCCCCGCGCGTTCTTC. This encodes CASTTASPRAFF.

The chain joins TRBV2 to TRBJ2-2; 10 bases are a match to TRBD2. With V trimmed by 6 bases and J by 5 bases, 6 bases remained unmatched. Looked up from germline, CDR1 is SNHLY and CDR2 is FYNNEI. The CDR3 contains 15 residues. The CDR3, as DNA: TGTGCCAGCAGGGGGCCGGGACTAGCGACCGGGGAGCTGTTTTTT. This encodes CASRGPGLATGELFF.

The rearrangement joins TRBV18 to TRBJ2-6, with D hard to call. Germline assignment: CDR1 KGHSH and CDR2 LQKENI. Trimming took off 5 bases at V and 4 bases at J, with 15 bases between the two ends. This CDR3 has 16 amino acids. The DNA of the CDR3 is TGTGCCAGCTCAATAAATGGGGTACGAGGGGCCAACGTCCTGACTTTC. Protein sequence: CASSINGVRGANVLTF.

The chain recombines TRBV5-6 with TRBJ2-2; 7 bases match TRBD1. Germline CDR1 SGHDT, CDR2 YYEEEE. Trimming took 6 bases from V and 5 from J; bases not matched to a gene: 13. The CDR3 runs to 16 residues. CDR3: CASTLGDRPSTGELFF. The CDR3, as DNA: TGTGCCAGCACCCTTGGGGACAGACCAAGTACCGGGGAGCTGTTTTTT.

The gene calls are TRBV11-2 and TRBJ1-6; D is unresolved. The V end lost 3 bases, the J end lost 5 bases, and 8 bases lay between the germline ends. CDR1 is SGHAT and CDR2 is FQNNGV in the germline V gene. The CDR3 spans 14 residues. The CDR3 is CASSFSGHNSPLHF. DNA for the CDR3: TGTGCCAGCAGCTTTTCAGGTCATAATTCACCCCTCCACTTT. The full variable domain, its missing parts supplied by reference TRBV11-2 and TRBJ1-6, is EAGVAQSPRYKIIEKRQSVAFWCNPISGHATLYWYQQILGQGPKLLIQFQNNGVVDDSQLPKDRFSAERLKGVDSTLKIQPAKLEDSAVYLCASSFSGHNSPLHFGNGTRLTVT.

The rearrangement links TRBV5-1 to TRBJ2-7; a weak D match, TRBD1 (5 bases). Germline lookup yields CDR1 SGHRS and CDR2 YFSETQ. The CDR3 has 15 residues. The germline V and J ends were trimmed by 3 bases and 0 bases, with 13 bases remaining between them. CDR3 protein: CASSSGSPSSYEQYF. CDR3 nucleotide sequence: TGCGCCAGCAGCTCAGGGTCGCCTTCCTCCTACGAGCAGTACTTC.

The J gene is TRBJ1-2, the V gene TRBV29-1; 9 nucleotides agree with TRBD1. Germline CDR1 SQVTM, CDR2 ANQGSEA. The CDR3 loop spans 15 amino acids. Trimming cost V 6 bases and J 7 bases; bases outside gene matches: 15. The CDR3 region is CSVGQGPSMAGGYTF. For the CDR3, the DNA is TGCAGCGTCGGACAGGGGCCCTCAATGGCGGGTGGCTACACCTTC.

DNA for the CDR3: TGTGCCAGCAGGACCTACTCTGGGGCCAACGTCCTGACTTTC. Its protein product is CASRTYSGANVLTF. The chain links TRBV27 to TRBJ2-6; D call uncertain. The CDR3 length is 14 residues. Germline-derived CDR1 and CDR2 are MNHEY and SMNVEV (reference sequence). Trimming pared 6 bases from V and 0 bases from J, leaving 6 bases between.

The sample holds one count of this clone. The chain links TRBV7-3 to TRBJ2-1; 9 nucleotides match TRBD1. J gave up 5 bases and V 6 bases, and 8 bases lay outside the gene matches. The CDR3 has 15 amino acids. Germline V gene data show CDR1 as SGHTA and CDR2 as FQGTGA. The CDR3 region has the DNA TGTGCCAGCAGTCTAGGGACAGGGAGGAACAATGAGCAGTTCTTC. Translated: CASSLGTGRNNEQFF. Using reference TRBV7-3 and TRBJ2-1 for the parts outside the CDR3, the full variable domain is GAGVSQTPSNKVTEKGKYVELRCDPISGHTALYWYRQSLGQGPEFLIYFQGTGAADDSGLPNDRFFAVRPEGSVSTLKIQRTERGDSAVYLCASSLGTGRNNEQFFGPGTRLTVL.

V is TRBV7-9 and J is TRBJ1-2; D unresolved. The length of the CDR3 is 14 residues. In germline, CDR1 is SEHNR, CDR2 FQNEAQ (reference sequence). Trimming stripped 6 bases from V and 4 bases from J, with 15 bases between. The CDR3 DNA is TGTGCCAGCAGAGGACTCTGGGGAGGCTATGGCTACACCTTC. Translating gives CASRGLWGGYGYTF. Full variable domain (remainder filled in from reference TRBV7-9 and TRBJ1-2): DTGVSQNPRHKITKRGQNVTFRCDPISEHNRLYWYRQTLGQGPEFLTYFQNEAQLEKSRLLSDRFSAERPKGSFSTLEIQRTEQGDSAMYLCASRGLWGGYGYTFGSGTRLTVV.